This T cell receptor (beta chain) comes out of a study of blood T cell repertoires in COVID-19. Germline assignment: CDR1 LGHDT and CDR2 YNNKEL (reference sequence). There are 15 residues in the CDR3. Trimming pared 0 bases from V and 8 bases from J, leaving 14 bases between. Profiled with immunoSEQ multiplex PCR; TCRdb holds only in-frame clones, not every one. This table has around 97,000 clones, about 89% appearing once. Sequencing was carried out using peripheral blood. This TCR was recovered from a woman aged 55-69 years with acute or convalescent COVID-19. This sequence joins TRBV3-1 (or the pseudogene TRBV3-2) and TRBJ2-1, with D uncertain. The CDR3 sequence is CASSQELSRSDEQFF. The CDR3 bases are TGTGCCAGCAGCCAAGAGTTATCCCGGAGCGATGAGCAGTTCTTC.